These 3 T cell receptor beta chains were sequenced from one sample in a study of response to subunit inactivated influenza vaccine. TCRdb redid the calling of the RT-PCR reads with MiXCR, one entry per CDR3 protein. The top ten hold approximately 13% of the sample, which has around 570,000 distinct CDR3 sequences, less than 10% seen once. Sequences were derived from PBMCs from blood, sampled approximately 25 months after vaccination. All receptors derive from a man in his fifties or sixties who received an inactivated influenza vaccine.

The table lists this clonotype with a few counts. This rearrangement joins TRBV28 to TRBJ2-3, with 8 bases fitting TRBD1. The CDR3 consists of 17 residues. Germline trimming cut 5 bases from V and 5 bases from J; bases unmatched to any gene: 15. Germline assignment: CDR1 MDHEN and CDR2 SYDVKM. The CDR3 DNA is TGTGCCAGCAGTCCCCTCCAGTATCAGGGGGCGGGAGATACGCAGTATTTT. Protein product: CASSPLQYQGAGDTQYF.

Remarks on this clonotype: With a much larger clone just one base away, this may be a read error. V is TRBV12-3 or TRBV12-4 and J is TRBJ2-1; unclear D gene. This CDR3 has 14 residues. The CDR3 DNA sequence: TGTGCCAGCAGTCCCTCAAATGGGAATAGTGAGCACTTCTTC. This sequence encodes CASSPSNGNSEHFF.

This clonotype was detected a few times. The J gene is TRBJ2-1, the V gene TRBV4-3, with 9 bases matching TRBD2. Germline CDR1 is LGHNA and CDR2 is YSLEER. J gave up 8 bases and V 0 bases, and 8 bases lay outside the gene matches. This CDR3 is 16 amino acids long. CDR3 in amino acids: CASSQDQLAGVDEQFF. The CDR3 DNA reads as TGCGCCAGCAGCCAAGATCAACTAGCGGGTGTGGATGAGCAGTTCTTC.